This T cell receptor beta chain came from a study of blood T cell repertoires in COVID-19. Study-level background: From the United States, Italy and Spain came samples of acute and convalescent COVID-19. The cDNA or gDNA used as material had been derived from T cells, B-cell-depleted T cells, or PBMCs.

As originally analysed: The assay estimated nucleated cells by amplifying reference gene primers. Data came from immunoSEQ multiplex PCR; TCRdb stores just in-frame clones and leaves some out. V, J and clone size derive from that table, while D and trimming were established from the DNA sequence. This sample yields over 120,000 clones, of which around nine tenths are seen a single time; roughly 1.6% belongs to the top ten. The CDR3 has 15 residues. V lost 2 bases and J lost 5, with 15 bases in between. From germline, CDR1 is MNHNS and CDR2 SASEGT. The clonotype comes from a human donor in a cohort sampled during active COVID-19. V usage is TRBV6-1 and J usage is TRBJ1-2; tentatively, D is TRBD1 (6 bases). Input material: peripheral blood. Written as DNA, the CDR3 is TGTGCCAGCAGTGAAAACGAAGAAGGGGGATATGGCTACACCTTC. Protein: CASSENEEGGYGYTF.